Listed below are T cell receptor beta chains from one sample, sequenced in a study of CXCR3-negative and CXCR3-positive naive CD8 T cells. TCRdb re-called the 5' RACE reads and catalogs CDR3 proteins one per entry, DNA excluded. Its clone listing holds approximately 37,000 distinct CDR3 sequences. Sequenced sample: memory CD8+ T cells from blood. All receptors come from a human donor in good health. Some clones in this sample may be carry-over from other donors' samples. The CDR3 runs from the conserved cysteine through the conserved F or W. Each record gives: J gene, clone size, V gene, CDR3 protein. Clone sizes are given selectively: once, few, many, or a class where the clone is expanded.

>TRBJ2-7|-|TRBV25-1
CASSELDRGYEQYF
>TRBJ2-7|-|TRBV7-9
CASSPKRGDRDIDEQYF
>TRBJ2-1|-|TRBV29-1
CSVETASGTYEQFF
>TRBJ2-1|-|TRBV10-3
CAIQQDSEIHNEQFF
>TRBJ2-2|-|TRBV11-3
CASSVALAGGTGELFF
>TRBJ1-6|-|TRBV7-8
CASSPDWSTRMDSPLHF
>TRBJ2-3|-|TRBV5-1
CASSLPTGLTDTQYF
>TRBJ2-3|medium-sized|TRBV28
CASGTGSTDTQYF
>TRBJ2-3|-|TRBV28
CASSGTGPTDTQYF
>TRBJ1-5|-|TRBV10-2
CASSGIGTGVIQPQHF
>TRBJ2-7|-|TRBV20-1
CSARGRQRVTYEQYF
>TRBJ2-5|-|TRBV20-1
CSARALGGQSETQYF
>TRBJ2-5|-|TRBV13
CASSSSDRDRWTQYF
>TRBJ2-7|-|TRBV29-1
CSVEKGQSYEQYF
>TRBJ2-5|-|TRBV29-1
CSVVDRGYQETQYF
>TRBJ2-7|-|TRBV2
CASSERLNRAHEQYF
>TRBJ2-5|-|TRBV20-1
CSSRVLWRGRETQYF
>TRBJ2-3|-|TRBV27
CASSYKKLRVEVSPDTQYF
>TRBJ2-1|medium-sized|TRBV9
CASSGGQTNEQFF
>TRBJ2-7|-|TRBV5-1
CASSLNGVAGRYEQYF
>TRBJ2-2|-|TRBV28
CASATRTNTVELFF
>TRBJ1-1|-|TRBV30
CAWSVGQPEAFF
>TRBJ1-1|-|TRBV4-3
CASSQDRSTYTEAFF